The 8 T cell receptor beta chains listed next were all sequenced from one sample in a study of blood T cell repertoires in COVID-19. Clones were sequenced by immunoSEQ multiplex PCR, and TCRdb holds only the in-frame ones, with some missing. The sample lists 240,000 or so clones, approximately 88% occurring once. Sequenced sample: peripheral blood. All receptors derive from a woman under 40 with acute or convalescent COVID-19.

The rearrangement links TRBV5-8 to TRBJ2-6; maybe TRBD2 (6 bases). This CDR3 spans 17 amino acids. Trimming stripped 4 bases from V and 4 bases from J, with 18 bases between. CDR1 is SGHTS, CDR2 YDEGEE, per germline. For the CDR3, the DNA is TGTGCCAGCAGCCGGGGAGGTCCGGGCAGAGGGGCCAACGTCCTGACTTTC. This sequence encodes CASSRGGPGRGANVLTF.

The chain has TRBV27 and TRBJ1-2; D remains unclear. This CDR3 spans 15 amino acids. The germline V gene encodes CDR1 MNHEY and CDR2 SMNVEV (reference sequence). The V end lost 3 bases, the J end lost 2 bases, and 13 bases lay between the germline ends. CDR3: CASSFGPQNNYGYTF. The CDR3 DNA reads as TGTGCCAGCAGTTTCGGTCCACAGAACAACTATGGCTACACCTTC.

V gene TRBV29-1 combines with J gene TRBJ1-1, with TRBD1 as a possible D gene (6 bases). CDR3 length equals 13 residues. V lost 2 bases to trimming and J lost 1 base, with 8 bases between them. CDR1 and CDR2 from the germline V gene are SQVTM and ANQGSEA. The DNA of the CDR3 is TGCAGCGTTGAAAGGGGGGGGAACACTGAAGCTTTCTTT. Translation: CSVERGGNTEAFF.

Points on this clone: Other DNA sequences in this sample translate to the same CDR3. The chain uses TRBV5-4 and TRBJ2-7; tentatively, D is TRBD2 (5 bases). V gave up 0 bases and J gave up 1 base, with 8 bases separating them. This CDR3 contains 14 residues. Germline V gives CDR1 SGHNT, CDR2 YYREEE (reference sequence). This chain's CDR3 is CASSLEAASYEQYF. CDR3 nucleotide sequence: TGTGCCAGCAGCTTGGAAGCGGCTTCCTACGAGCAGTACTTC.

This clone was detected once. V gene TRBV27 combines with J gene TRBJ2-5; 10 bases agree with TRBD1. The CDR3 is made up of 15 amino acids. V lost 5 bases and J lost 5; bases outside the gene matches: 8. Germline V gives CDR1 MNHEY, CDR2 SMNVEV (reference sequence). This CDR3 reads CASSARQGARETQYF. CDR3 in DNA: TGTGCCAGCAGTGCCCGACAGGGGGCCCGGGAGACCCAGTACTTC.

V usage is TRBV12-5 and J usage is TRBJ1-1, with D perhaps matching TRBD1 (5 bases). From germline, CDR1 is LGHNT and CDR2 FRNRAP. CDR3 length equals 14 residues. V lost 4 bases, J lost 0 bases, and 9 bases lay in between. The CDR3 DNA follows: TGTGCTAGTGGTTCCCCGGGGGTGAACACTGAAGCTTTCTTT. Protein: CASGSPGVNTEAFF.

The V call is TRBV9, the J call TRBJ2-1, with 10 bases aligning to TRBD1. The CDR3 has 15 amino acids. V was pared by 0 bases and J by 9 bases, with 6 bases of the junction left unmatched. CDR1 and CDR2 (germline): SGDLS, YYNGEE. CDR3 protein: CASSVEGQGYGEQFF. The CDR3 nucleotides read TGTGCCAGCAGCGTAGAGGGACAGGGGTACGGTGAGCAGTTCTTC.

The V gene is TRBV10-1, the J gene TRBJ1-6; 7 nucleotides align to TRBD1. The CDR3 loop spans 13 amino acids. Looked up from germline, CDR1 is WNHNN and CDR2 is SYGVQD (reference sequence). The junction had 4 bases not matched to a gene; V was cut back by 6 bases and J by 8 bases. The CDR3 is CASSLDRDSPLHF. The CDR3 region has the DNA TGCGCCAGCAGCCTAGACAGGGATTCACCCCTCCACTTT.